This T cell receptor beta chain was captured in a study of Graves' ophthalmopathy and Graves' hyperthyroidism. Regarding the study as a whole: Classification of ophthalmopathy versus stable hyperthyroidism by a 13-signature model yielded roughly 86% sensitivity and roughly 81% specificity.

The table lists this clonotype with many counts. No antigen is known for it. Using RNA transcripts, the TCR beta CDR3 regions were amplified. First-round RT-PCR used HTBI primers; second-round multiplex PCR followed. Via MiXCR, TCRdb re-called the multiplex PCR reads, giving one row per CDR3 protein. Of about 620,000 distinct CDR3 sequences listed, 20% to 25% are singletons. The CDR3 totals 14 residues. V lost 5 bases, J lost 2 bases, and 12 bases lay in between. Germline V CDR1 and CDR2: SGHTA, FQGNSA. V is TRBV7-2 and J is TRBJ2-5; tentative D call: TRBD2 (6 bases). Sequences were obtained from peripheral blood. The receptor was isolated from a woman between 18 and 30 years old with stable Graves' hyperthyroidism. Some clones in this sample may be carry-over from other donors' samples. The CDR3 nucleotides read TGTGCCAGCAGCCCTCATGGGACTCAAGAGACCCAGTACTTC. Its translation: CASSPHGTQETQYF.